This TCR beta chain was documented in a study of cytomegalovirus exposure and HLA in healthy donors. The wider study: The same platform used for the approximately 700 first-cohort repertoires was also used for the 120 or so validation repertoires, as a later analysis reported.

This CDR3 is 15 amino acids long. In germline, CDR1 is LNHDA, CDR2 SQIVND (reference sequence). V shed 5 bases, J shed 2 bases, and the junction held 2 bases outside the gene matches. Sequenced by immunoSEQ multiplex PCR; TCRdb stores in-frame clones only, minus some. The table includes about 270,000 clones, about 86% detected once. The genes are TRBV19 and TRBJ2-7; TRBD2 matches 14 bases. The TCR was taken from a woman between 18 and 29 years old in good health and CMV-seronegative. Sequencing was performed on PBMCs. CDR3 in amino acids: CASSAGLAGAYEQYF. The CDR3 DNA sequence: TGTGCCAGTAGTGCGGGACTAGCGGGAGCCTACGAGCAGTACTTC.